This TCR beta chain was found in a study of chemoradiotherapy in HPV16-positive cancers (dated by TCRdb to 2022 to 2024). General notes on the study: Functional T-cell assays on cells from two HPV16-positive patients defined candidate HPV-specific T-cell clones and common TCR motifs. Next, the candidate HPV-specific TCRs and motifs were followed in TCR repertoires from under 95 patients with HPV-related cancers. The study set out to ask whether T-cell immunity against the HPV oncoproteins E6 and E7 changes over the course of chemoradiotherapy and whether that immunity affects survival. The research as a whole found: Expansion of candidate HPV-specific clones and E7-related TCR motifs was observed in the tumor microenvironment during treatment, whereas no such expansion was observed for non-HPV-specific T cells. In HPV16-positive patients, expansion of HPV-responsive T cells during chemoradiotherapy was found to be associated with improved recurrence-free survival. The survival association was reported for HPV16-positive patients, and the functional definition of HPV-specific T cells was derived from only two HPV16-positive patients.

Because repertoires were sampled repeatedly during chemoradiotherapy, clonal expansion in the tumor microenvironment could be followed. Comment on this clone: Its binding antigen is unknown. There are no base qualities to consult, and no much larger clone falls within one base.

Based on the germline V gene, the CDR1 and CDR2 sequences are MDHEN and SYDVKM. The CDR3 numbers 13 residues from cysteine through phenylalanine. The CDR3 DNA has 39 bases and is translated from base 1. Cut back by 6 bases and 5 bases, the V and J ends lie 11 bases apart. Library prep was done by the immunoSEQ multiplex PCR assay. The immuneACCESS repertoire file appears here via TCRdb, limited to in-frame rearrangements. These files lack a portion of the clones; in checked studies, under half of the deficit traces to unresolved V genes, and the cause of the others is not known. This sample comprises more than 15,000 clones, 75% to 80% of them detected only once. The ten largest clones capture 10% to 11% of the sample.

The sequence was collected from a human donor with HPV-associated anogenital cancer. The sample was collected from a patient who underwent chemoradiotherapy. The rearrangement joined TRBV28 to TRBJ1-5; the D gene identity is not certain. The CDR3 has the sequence CASRTAIDQPQHF. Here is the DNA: TGTGCCAGCAGAACCGCTATCGATCAGCCCCAGCATTTT.